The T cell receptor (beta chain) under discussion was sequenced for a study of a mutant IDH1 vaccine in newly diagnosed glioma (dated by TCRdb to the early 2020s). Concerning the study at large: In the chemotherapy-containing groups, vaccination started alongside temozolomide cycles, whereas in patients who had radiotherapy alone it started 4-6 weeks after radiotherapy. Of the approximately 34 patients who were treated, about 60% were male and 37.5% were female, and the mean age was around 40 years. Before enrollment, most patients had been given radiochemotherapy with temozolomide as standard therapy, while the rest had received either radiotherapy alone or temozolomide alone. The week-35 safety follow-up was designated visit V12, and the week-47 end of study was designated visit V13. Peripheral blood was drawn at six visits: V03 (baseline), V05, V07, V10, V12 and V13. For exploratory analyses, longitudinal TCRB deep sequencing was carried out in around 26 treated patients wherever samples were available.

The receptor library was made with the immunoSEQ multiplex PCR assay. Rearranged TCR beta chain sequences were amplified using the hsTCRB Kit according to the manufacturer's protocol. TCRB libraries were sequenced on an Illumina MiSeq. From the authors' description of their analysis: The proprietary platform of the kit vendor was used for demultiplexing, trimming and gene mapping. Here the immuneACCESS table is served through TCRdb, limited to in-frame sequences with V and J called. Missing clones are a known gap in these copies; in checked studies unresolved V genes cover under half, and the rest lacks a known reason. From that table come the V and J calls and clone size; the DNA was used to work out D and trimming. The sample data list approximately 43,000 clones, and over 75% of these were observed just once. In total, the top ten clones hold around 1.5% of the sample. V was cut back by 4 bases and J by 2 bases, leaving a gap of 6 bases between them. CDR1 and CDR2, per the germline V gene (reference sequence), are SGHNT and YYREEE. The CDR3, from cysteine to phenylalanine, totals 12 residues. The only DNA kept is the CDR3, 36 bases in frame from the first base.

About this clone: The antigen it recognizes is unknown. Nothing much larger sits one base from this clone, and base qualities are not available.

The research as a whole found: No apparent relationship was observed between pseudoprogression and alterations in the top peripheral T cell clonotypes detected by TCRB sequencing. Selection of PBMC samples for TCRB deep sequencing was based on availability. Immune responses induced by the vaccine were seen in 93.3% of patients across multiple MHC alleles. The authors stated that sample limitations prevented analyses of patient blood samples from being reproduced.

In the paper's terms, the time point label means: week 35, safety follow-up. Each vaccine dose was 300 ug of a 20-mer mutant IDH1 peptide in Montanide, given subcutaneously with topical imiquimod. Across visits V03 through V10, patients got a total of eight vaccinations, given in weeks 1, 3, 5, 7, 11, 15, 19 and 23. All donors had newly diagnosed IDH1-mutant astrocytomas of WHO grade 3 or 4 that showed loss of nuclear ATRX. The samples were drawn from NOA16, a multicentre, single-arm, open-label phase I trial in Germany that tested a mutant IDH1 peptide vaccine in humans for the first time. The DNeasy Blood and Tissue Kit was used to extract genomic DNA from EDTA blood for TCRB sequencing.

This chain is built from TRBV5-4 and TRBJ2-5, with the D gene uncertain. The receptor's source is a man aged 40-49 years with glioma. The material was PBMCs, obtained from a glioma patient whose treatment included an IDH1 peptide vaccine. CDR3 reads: CASSRRQETQYF. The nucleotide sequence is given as TGTGCCAGCAGCCGTCGGCAAGAGACCCAGTACTTC.